Following are 12 T cell receptor beta chains from one sample sequenced in a study of beta chain features in type 1 diabetes. Findings and limits, study-wide: For Type 1 diabetes patients, all four CD4+ subsets carried TCRB CDR3s that were moderately but significantly shorter.

Expressed TCRB transcripts were sequenced because the entire RNA isolate underwent reverse transcription. TCRdb keeps only in-frame clones here, not all; method: immunoSEQ multiplex PCR. The data show about 700,000 clones, 13% seen once. Their antigen targets remain unknown. The source material was naive CD4+ T cells from blood. These TCRs come from a young man with type 1 diabetes.

This clone was seen a few times. This chain links TRBV2 with TRBJ1-1, with unresolved D. Germline CDR1 is SNHLY and CDR2 is FYNNEI. The V and J ends lost 7 bases and 1 base respectively, with 7 bases between them. CDR3 length equals 12 residues. This CDR3 reads CASTERNTEAFF. Written as DNA, the CDR3 is TGTGCCAGCACTGAGAGGAACACTGAAGCTTTCTTT.

The CDR3 DNA reads as TGTGCCAGCAGCCAAGTTGAGGGAGGCTATGGCTACACCTTC. It translates to CASSQVEGGYGYTF. The V and J genes are TRBV14 and TRBJ1-2; D not certain. Deletions cut 1 base from V and 4 bases from J, with 10 bases between. The CDR3 is made up of 14 amino acids. Germline V gives CDR1 SGHDN, CDR2 FVKESK. The whole variable domain, filled in from reference TRBV14 and TRBJ1-2, reads EAGVTQFPSHSVIEKGQTVTLRCDPISGHDNLYWYRRVMGKEIKFLLHFVKESKQDESGMPNNRFLAERTGGTYSTLKVQPAELEDSGVYFCASSQVEGGYGYTFGSGTRLTVV.

The sample holds a few counts of this clone. V and J are TRBV6-1 and TRBJ1-2; 8 bases are shared with TRBD1. Per germline, CDR1 MNHNS and CDR2 SASEGT. The CDR3 contains 14 residues. V shed 8 bases and J 2 bases; nucleotides not matched to a gene: 7. Written as DNA, the CDR3 is TGTGCCAGCCGTCCCGGGACAGGAAACTATGGCTACACCTTC. Translation gives CASRPGTGNYGYTF.

The chain employs TRBV23-1 and TRBJ2-7, with D possibly matching TRBD2 (5 bases). TRBV23-1 qualifies as an ORF whose function is uncertain. Between the trimmed V and J ends, which lost 6 bases and 2 bases, there was a span of 26 bases. The CDR3 totals 18 residues. The CDR3, as DNA: TGCGCCAGCAGCCCACTCTCTTTGTTCGGGGAGAGGGCCTACGAGCAGTACTTC. Amino acid sequence: CASSPLSLFGERAYEQYF.

V usage is TRBV7-2 and J usage is TRBJ2-5; 9 bases map to TRBD2. After removal of 6 bases from V and 5 bases from J, the junction contained 4 bases not matched to a gene. Germline V lookup: CDR1 SGHTA, CDR2 FQGNSA. The CDR3 sequence is 13 residues long. The CDR3: CASSSSGVETQYF. The CDR3 DNA reads TGTGCCAGCAGTTCTAGCGGGGTGGAGACCCAGTACTTC.

This clone was seen a few times. V usage is TRBV5-1 and J usage is TRBJ2-7; the D gene is possibly TRBD1 (6 bases). Germline V CDR1 and CDR2: SGHRS, YFSETQ. With 1 base removed from V and 3 bases from J, the gap between germline ends came to 11 bases. The CDR3 contains 14 residues. As DNA, the CDR3 is TGCGCCAGCAGCTTGCTCGGGACACACTACGAGCAGTACTTC. Its translation is CASSLLGTHYEQYF.

This clone was seen a handful of times. The rearrangement links TRBV14 to TRBJ2-7; D is perhaps TRBD2 (5 bases). In germline, CDR1 is SGHDN, CDR2 FVKESK. This CDR3 spans 13 amino acids. V gave up 1 base and J gave up 6 bases, with 10 bases separating them. The CDR3: CASSQGYGVEQYF. CDR3 coding DNA: TGTGCCAGCAGCCAAGGGTACGGGGTCGAGCAGTACTTC.

This clone turned up a few times. The genes are TRBV30 and TRBJ2-3; TRBD1 matches 8 bases. This CDR3 is 14 amino acids long. Trimming cost V 5 bases and J 1 base; bases outside gene matches: 5. Per germline, CDR1 GTSNPN and CDR2 SVGIG (reference sequence). The CDR3 reads CAWGGQGRTDTQYF. In DNA form, the CDR3 reads TGTGCCTGGGGAGGACAGGGACGCACAGATACGCAGTATTTT.

This clone came up a few times. The CDR3 is CSSTNGGEQYF. The CDR3 DNA sequence: TGCAGTTCGACAAATGGGGGCGAGCAGTACTTC. This sequence joins TRBV20-1 and TRBJ2-7; possibly TRBD1 or TRBD2 for D (5 bases each). Germline assignment: CDR1 DFQATT and CDR2 SNEGSKA (reference sequence). CDR3 length: 11 residues. Trimming shortened V by 8 bases and J by 6 bases, and 14 bases separated the two germline ends.

This clone was found a few times. The genes are TRBV13 and TRBJ1-1; no clear D. CDR1 is PRHDT, CDR2 FYEKMQ, per germline (reference sequence). V gave up 5 bases and J gave up 4 bases, with 14 bases separating them. This CDR3 is 14 amino acids long. CDR3 in amino acids: CASSSDGLSTEAFF. CDR3 DNA sequence: TGTGCCAGCAGCAGCGATGGGTTAAGCACTGAAGCTTTCTTT.

This clone was observed a handful of times. The genes are TRBV19 and TRBJ1-5; D not certain. V was shortened by 6 bases and J by 8 bases, with 17 bases between the two germline ends. This CDR3 region has 14 residues. Germline values: CDR1 LNHDA, CDR2 SQIVND (reference sequence). In DNA form, the CDR3 reads TGTGCCAGTAGCCACCCGGGCATCGGGGAGCCCCAGCATTTT. Protein: CASSHPGIGEPQHF. The full variable domain, its missing parts supplied by reference TRBV19 and TRBJ1-5, is DGGITQSPKYLFRKEGQNVTLSCEQNLNHDAMYWYRQDPGQGLRLIYYSQIVNDFQKGDIAEGYSVSREKKESFPLTVTSAQKNPTAFYLCASSHPGIGEPQHFGDGTRLSIL.

The genes are TRBV4-1 and TRBJ2-3; 11 bases fit TRBD2. With 4 bases clipped from V and 3 bases from J, the junction kept 9 bases outside the gene matches. The germline V gene encodes CDR1 MGHRA and CDR2 YSYEKL. CDR3 length: 17 residues. The CDR3 DNA reads TGCGCCAGCAGCCGAGAACCGGGACTAGCGGAAACAGATACGCAGTATTTT. Translated: CASSREPGLAETDTQYF.